This TCR beta chain was sequenced during a study of T cell responses to AZD1222 COVID-19 vaccine. Study conclusions and caveats: Females made up more of the donors, who were largely white British, and clonal diversity may have come out too low.

On this clone itself: Its specificity is not known.

Clones were sequenced by immunoSEQ multiplex PCR, and TCRdb holds only the in-frame ones, with some missing. This sample yields 110,000 to 150,000 clones, of which about 93% are seen a single time; 5% to 5.5% belongs to the top ten. The CDR3 loop spans 15 amino acids. CDR1 is ENHRY and CDR2 is SYGVKD in the germline V gene. The germline V and J ends were trimmed by 2 bases and 1 base, with 11 bases remaining between them. The rearrangement links TRBV10-3 to TRBJ1-1; maybe TRBD1 (5 bases). The material was peripheral blood, obtained on day 0 of AZD1222 vaccination. The origin of this receptor is an adult in good health. DNA of the CDR3: TGTGCCATCAGTGAGATGGAGGGGACGAACACTGAAGCTTTCTTT. As protein: CAISEMEGTNTEAFF.